Below are 24 T cell receptor beta chains sequenced from a single sample in a study of cytomegalovirus exposure and HLA in healthy donors. PCR was performed using 60 Vbeta and 13 Jbeta primers. Sequencing used immunoSEQ multiplex PCR; TCRdb keeps in-frame clones, though not all of them. The repertoire consists of 200,000 or so clones, with less than 85% occurring once and the leading ten covering 0.63%. Sequences were obtained from PBMCs. These receptor sequences come from a young man in good health and CMV-seronegative.

This chain uses TRBV5-6 with TRBJ2-7, with a possible D match to TRBD1 (6 bases). V lost 4 bases and J lost 1, with 15 bases in between. The CDR3 length is 15 residues. Germline CDR1 and CDR2: SGHDT and YYEEEE. CDR3: CASSSGTGLSYEQYF. In DNA form, the CDR3 reads TGTGCCAGCAGCAGCGGTACAGGGCTGTCCTACGAGCAGTACTTC.

The chain carries TRBV30 and TRBJ2-1, with a possible D match to TRBD2 (6 bases). The length of the CDR3 is 14 residues. Per germline, CDR1 GTSNPN and CDR2 SVGIG (reference sequence). With 4 bases removed from V and 10 bases from J, the gap between germline ends came to 20 bases. The DNA for the CDR3 is TGTGCCTGGAACGGGGCGGGGTCCCTAGGGGAGCAGTTCTTC. This encodes CAWNGAGSLGEQFF. Full variable domain (rest looked up from reference TRBV30 and TRBJ2-1): SQTIHQWPATLVQPVGSPLSLECTVEGTSNPNLYWYRQAAGRGLQLLFYSVGIGQISSEVPQNLSASRPQDRQFILSSKKLLLSDSGFYLCAWNGAGSLGEQFFGPGTRLTVL.

This sequence joins TRBV7-3 and TRBJ2-7, with D possibly matching TRBD1 (5 bases). Germline V gene sequence: CDR1 SGHTA, CDR2 FQGTGA. This CDR3 has 8 amino acids. The V end lost 11 bases, the J end lost 12 bases, and 11 bases lay between the germline ends. The CDR3 DNA sequence: TGTGCCCGGGTGGGGCTGTACTTC. Its protein is CARVGLYF. The entire variable domain, with the rest obtained from reference TRBV7-3 and TRBJ2-7, is as follows: GAGVSQTPSNKVTEKGKYVELRCDPISGHTALYWYRQSLGQGPEFLIYFQGTGAADDSGLPNDRFFAVRPEGSVSTLKIQRTERGDSAVYLCARVGLYFGPGTRLTVT.

The sample holds one count of this clone. This chain uses TRBV6-1 with TRBJ2-7, with 7 bases lining up with TRBD2. There are 15 residues in the CDR3. CDR1 and CDR2 from the germline V gene are MNHNS and SASEGT. V lost 4 bases to trimming and J lost 2 bases; unmatched junction nucleotides: 8. Here the CDR3 DNA reads TGTGCCAGCAGTGGAGGGTCTAGCGGAGCCTACGAGCAGTACTTC. Translated, it gives CASSGGSSGAYEQYF.

The V and J genes are TRBV10-1 and TRBJ2-3, with D hard to call. Germline V gene lookup returns CDR1 WNHNN and CDR2 SYGVQD (reference sequence). The CDR3 runs 13 residues. With 5 bases removed from V and 0 bases from J, the gap between germline ends came to 6 bases. The chain's CDR3 is CASSSTSTDTQYF. The CDR3 nucleotides are TGCGCCAGCAGTTCTACTAGCACAGATACGCAGTATTTT.

This clone appeared once. V gene TRBV29-1 combines with J gene TRBJ2-3, with TRBD2 identical over 8 bases. V gave up 4 bases and J gave up 0 bases; unmatched junction bases: 3. Germline V gene data show CDR1 as SQVTM and CDR2 as ANQGSEA. There are 14 residues in the CDR3. In DNA, the CDR3 is TGCAGCGTTGGGCGGGGGGCGAGCACAGATACGCAGTATTTT. Translating gives CSVGRGASTDTQYF.

In the case of this clone: Additional DNA sequences in this sample encode the identical CDR3. This chain uses TRBV5-1 with TRBJ2-3; D perhaps matches TRBD1 (6 bases). Germline CDR1 and CDR2: SGHRS and YFSETQ. Between the trimmed V and J ends, which lost 4 bases and 2 bases, there was a span of 8 bases. This CDR3 has 13 residues. CDR3 loop: CASSRQVTDTQYF. DNA for the CDR3: TGCGCCAGCAGCCGACAGGTCACAGATACGCAGTATTTT.

V gene TRBV19 combines with J gene TRBJ2-7, with TRBD2 matching over 7 bases. The CDR3 length is 15 residues. V was clipped by 6 bases and J by 1 base; unmatched bases: 9. Per germline, CDR1 LNHDA and CDR2 SQIVND (reference sequence). CDR3 protein: CASRRTGTISYEQYF. CDR3 sequence (DNA): TGTGCCAGTAGACGCACCGGGACTATTTCCTACGAGCAGTACTTC.

CDR3 in amino acids: CASSYGTQNTEAFF. CDR3 DNA sequence: TGCGCCAGCAGCTATGGGACACAGAACACTGAAGCTTTCTTT. The gene calls are TRBV4-1 and TRBJ1-1; TRBD1 is a possible D gene (6 bases). CDR3 length equals 14 residues. Trimming stripped 5 bases from V and 1 base from J, with 11 bases between. Per germline, CDR1 MGHRA and CDR2 YSYEKL.

This chain connects TRBV28 to TRBJ2-7; 8 nucleotides match TRBD1. Per the germline V gene, CDR1 is MDHEN and CDR2 is SYDVKM. Germline trimming cut 10 bases from V and 3 bases from J; bases unmatched to any gene: 11. The CDR3 extends over 14 amino acids. In DNA, the CDR3 is TGTGCCACACCAGGGACAGGCCCCAGCTACGAGCAGTACTTC. Amino acid sequence: CATPGTGPSYEQYF.

The chain couples TRBV7-9 to TRBJ2-1; 9 bases are a match to TRBD2. The CDR3 is 15 residues long. Germline values: CDR1 SEHNR, CDR2 FQNEAQ (reference sequence). V shed 5 bases and J 12 bases; nucleotides not matched to a gene: 14. CDR3 nucleotides: TGTGCCAGCAGCCCTCCTCCGACTAGCGGTTGCAGGCAGTTCTTC. Translation: CASSPPPTSGCRQFF.

This clone has a single count. V is TRBV19 and J is TRBJ1-6; D unresolved. Germline V lookup: CDR1 LNHDA, CDR2 SQIVND (reference sequence). This CDR3 contains 14 residues. Trimming took off 9 bases at V and 7 bases at J, with 16 bases between the two ends. CDR3 in amino acids: CASRGVGGNSPLHF. The DNA of the CDR3 is TGTGCCAGCCGGGGTGTTGGAGGGAATTCACCCCTCCACTTT.

The gene calls are TRBV4-1 and TRBJ1-1; D gene uncertain. The CDR3 consists of 14 residues. Germline-derived CDR1 and CDR2 are MGHRA and YSYEKL. V shed 4 bases and J shed 2 bases, with 11 bases lying between them. The CDR3 region has the DNA TGCGCCAGCAGCCGTGGAGGGCCTAACACTGAAGCTTTCTTT. This sequence encodes CASSRGGPNTEAFF.

The chain links TRBV4-2 to TRBJ2-2; TRBD2 agrees at 10 bases. CDR1 is LGHNA and CDR2 is YNFKEQ in the germline V gene. The CDR3 totals 17 residues. Trimming removed 4 bases from V and 3 bases from J; junction bases left unmatched: 8. The CDR3 DNA reads as TGTGCCAGCAGCCGGATGGGACTAGCGTTTGACACCGGGGAGCTGTTTTTT. It encodes CASSRMGLAFDTGELFF.

This rearrangement joins TRBV28 to TRBJ2-5; TRBD2 matches at 8 bases. Losses at the gene ends were 2 bases for V and 4 bases for J; bases not matched to a gene: 6. CDR1 and CDR2 from the germline V gene are MDHEN and SYDVKM. CDR3 length: 15 amino acids. CDR3 amino acids: CASSLQGLAGETQYF. The CDR3 DNA reads TGTGCCAGCAGTTTACAAGGGCTAGCGGGAGAGACCCAGTACTTC. Together with reference TRBV28 and TRBJ2-5, the CDR3 gives the full variable domain: DVKVTQSSRYLVKRTGEKVFLECVQDMDHENMFWYRQDPGLGLRLIYFSYDVKMKEKGDIPEGYSVSREKKERFSLILESASTNQTSMYLCASSLQGLAGETQYFGPGTRLLVL.

The rearrangement links TRBV2 to TRBJ2-7; 14 bases line up with TRBD2. This CDR3 has 16 residues. V gave up 6 bases and J gave up 5 bases; unmatched junction bases: 9. Per germline, CDR1 SNHLY and CDR2 FYNNEI. The CDR3 spells CASRGGTSGRLHEQYF. The CDR3 nucleotides are TGTGCCAGCAGGGGCGGGACTAGCGGGAGACTCCACGAGCAGTACTTC.

The gene calls are TRBV2 and TRBJ2-7, with 9 bases fitting TRBD1. The germline CDR1 and CDR2 sequences are SNHLY and FYNNEI. V lost 2 bases and J lost 3; bases outside the gene matches: 5. The CDR3 is made up of 15 amino acids. CDR3 residues: CASSERDRALYEQYF. The CDR3 DNA sequence: TGTGCCAGCAGTGAAAGGGACAGGGCGCTCTACGAGCAGTACTTC.

J is TRBJ2-1 and V is TRBV20-1; D gene unclear. Trimming cost V 3 bases and J 6 bases, with 6 bases left between them. The CDR3 has 11 residues. Germline V gene data show CDR1 as DFQATT and CDR2 as SNEGSKA (reference sequence). CDR3 bases: TGCAGTGCTAGCTACCGCAATGAGCAGTTCTTC. Protein sequence: CSASYRNEQFF.

This chain connects TRBV2 to TRBJ2-1; no reliable D call. CDR3 length: 16 amino acids. With 4 bases removed from V and 0 bases from J, the gap between germline ends came to 13 bases. CDR1 SNHLY and CDR2 FYNNEI come from the germline V gene. This CDR3 reads CASSVYSFISYNEQFF. CDR3 nucleotides: TGTGCCAGCAGTGTATACTCGTTTATCTCCTACAATGAGCAGTTCTTC.

This CDR3 reads CSVAPQGQETQYF. The CDR3 DNA reads TGCAGCGTTGCCCCCCAGGGCCAAGAGACCCAGTACTTC. The chain has TRBV29-1 and TRBJ2-5; weak D call: TRBD1 (5 bases). This CDR3 is built from 13 residues. V lost 4 bases and J lost 1, with 10 bases in between. Germline-derived CDR1 and CDR2 are SQVTM and ANQGSEA.

CDR3 region: CASSSRTGYEQYF. The DNA for the CDR3 is TGTGCCAGCAGCTCGAGGACAGGGTACGAGCAGTACTTC. This sequence joins TRBV7-9 and TRBJ2-7; TRBD1 matches at 8 bases. Germline V lookup: CDR1 SEHNR, CDR2 FQNEAQ (reference sequence). Unmatched junction bases numbered 3, after V lost 4 bases and J lost 4 bases. The CDR3 is 13 amino acids.

The chain combines TRBV19 with TRBJ2-1; 12 bases fit TRBD2. V dropped 5 bases and J dropped 4; count of bases not matched to a gene: 3. The CDR3 is 15 residues long. The germline CDR1 and CDR2 sequences are LNHDA and SQIVND (reference sequence). The CDR3 is CASSSLAGGYNEQFF. In DNA form, the CDR3 reads TGTGCCAGTAGTTCTCTAGCGGGAGGGTACAATGAGCAGTTCTTC. Using reference TRBV19 and TRBJ2-1 for the parts outside the CDR3, the full variable domain is DGGITQSPKYLFRKEGQNVTLSCEQNLNHDAMYWYRQDPGQGLRLIYYSQIVNDFQKGDIAEGYSVSREKKESFPLTVTSAQKNPTAFYLCASSSLAGGYNEQFFGPGTRLTVL.

The gene calls are TRBV6-5 and TRBJ2-5; D possibly corresponds to TRBD1 (6 bases). Per the germline V gene, CDR1 is MNHEY and CDR2 is SVGAGI. Trimming removed 2 bases from V and 11 bases from J, with 18 bases in between. The CDR3 runs 14 residues. The CDR3: CASSYKRGLGEQYF. Here the CDR3 DNA reads TGTGCCAGCAGTTACAAGAGGGGGTTGGGGGAGCAGTACTTC.

The chain carries TRBV28 and TRBJ2-3, with 11 bases that match TRBD2. Germline V lookup: CDR1 MDHEN, CDR2 SYDVKM. This CDR3 region has 15 residues. V shed 3 bases and J 4 bases; nucleotides not matched to a gene: 3. CDR3 coding DNA: TGTGCCAGCAGTTTGTTAGCGGGAGGGGCAGATACGCAGTATTTT. Protein product: CASSLLAGGADTQYF. The whole variable domain, filled in from reference TRBV28 and TRBJ2-3, reads DVKVTQSSRYLVKRTGEKVFLECVQDMDHENMFWYRQDPGLGLRLIYFSYDVKMKEKGDIPEGYSVSREKKERFSLILESASTNQTSMYLCASSLLAGGADTQYFGPGTRLTVL.